The TCR beta chain described here comes from a study of radiotherapy plus CTLA-4 blockade in lung cancer. For the study at large: Roughly a sixth of enrolled patients responded objectively, and 31% had disease control.

Trimming stripped 3 bases from V and 0 bases from J, with 11 bases between. The CDR3 runs to 15 residues. The germline CDR1 and CDR2 sequences are LGHNA and YNFKEQ. Those patients who had chemo-refractory metastatic non-small-cell lung cancer were given focal radiation along with CTLA-4 blockade through ipilimumab. As concerns this clone: Its antigen remains unknown. The sample holds other DNA sequences that translate to the same CDR3.

General observations from the study: Strongest reported response predictors: early blood clone changes and post-radiation interferon-beta. Blood-borne expansion of tumor-derived TCR clones followed radiotherapy plus ipilimumab.

TCRdb keeps only in-frame clones here, not all; method: immunoSEQ multiplex PCR. The sample holds tens of thousands of clones; more than 75% are singletons and the top ten take approximately 0.9%. The sample in question was peripheral blood, obtained from a patient treated with radiotherapy plus ipilimumab. The sequence was collected from a human donor with non-small cell lung cancer who had stable disease on radiotherapy plus ipilimumab. This sequence joins TRBV4-2 and TRBJ1-1; D is ambiguous. The CDR3 DNA is TGTGCCAGCAGCCAGGGCGAGACGATGAACACTGAAGCTTTCTTT. This gives the protein CASSQGETMNTEAFF.